The entry that follows covers one T cell receptor (beta chain) sequence. This CDR3 has 14 amino acids. J was trimmed by 8 bases and V by 5 bases; bases with no gene match: 8. Per the germline V gene, CDR1 is SEHNR and CDR2 is FQNEAQ (reference sequence). This sample stems from a study of shared T cell receptors in the human thymus. Method: immunoSEQ multiplex PCR; TCRdb's copy keeps in-frame clones and lacks some. The sample shows some 700,000 clones, roughly 90% of them seen only once. The data were also submitted as part of a second study, on human thymus T cells. That report adds: Congenital heart defects were the reason for the corrective surgery that the donors, healthy Finnish infants, were having. Thymus tissue was removed during corrective cardiac surgery. There appeared to be biased usage of V and J genes in thymic and blood repertoires. In unrelated individuals, thymic repertoires overlapped highly, according to related research.

Sequencing was performed on thymocytes. The clonotype was recovered from a boy under three years old with a congenital heart defect. The gene calls are TRBV7-9 and TRBJ2-1, with TRBD2 matching over 8 bases. The CDR3, as DNA: TGTGCCAGCAGCGCCGGGGGGGCGAGATATGAGCAGTTCTTC. Its protein product is CASSAGGARYEQFF.